These 27 T cell receptor beta chains originate from one sample sequenced in a study of T cell responses to AZD1222 COVID-19 vaccine. Generated by immunoSEQ multiplex PCR, the TCRdb table keeps only in-frame clones and is missing some. The table has some 180,000 clones, 85% to 95% seen once. Sequenced here: peripheral blood, sampled 28 days after the second dose of the MenACWY control vaccine. The receptor set was obtained from an adult who received the MenACWY meningococcal vaccine as a control.

The chain links TRBV12-3 or TRBV12-4 to TRBJ1-2; no definite D call. V was clipped by 10 bases and J by 4 bases, with 13 bases between them. The CDR3 loop spans 12 amino acids. CDR3 protein: CATGGLGYGYTF. CDR3 DNA sequence: TGTGCCACCGGAGGGTTGGGCTATGGCTACACCTTC.

This clone was observed a few times. The chain recombines TRBV20-1 with TRBJ1-5; D ambiguous. Germline V gives CDR1 DFQATT, CDR2 SNEGSKA (reference sequence). The CDR3 is 15 residues long. Trimming stripped 3 bases from V and 4 bases from J, with 16 bases between. The CDR3 protein is CSASRAGRYNQPQHF. The CDR3 DNA sequence: TGCAGTGCTAGTAGGGCGGGTAGGTATAATCAGCCCCAGCATTTT.

The rearrangement joins TRBV27 to TRBJ2-6; 7 positions agree with TRBD1. The trim removed 5 bases at V and 2 bases at J, leaving 15 bases unmatched. This CDR3 region has 19 residues. In germline, CDR1 is MNHEY, CDR2 SMNVEV (reference sequence). The CDR3 region has the DNA TGTGCCAGCAGTCCGATTAAAACAGGGGCATCTACTGGGGCCAACGTCCTGACTTTC. Residues: CASSPIKTGASTGANVLTF.

J is TRBJ1-3 and V is TRBV6-5; D is unresolved. This CDR3 is 14 amino acids long. Per the germline V gene, CDR1 is MNHEY and CDR2 is SVGAGI. V lost 8 bases and J 0 bases, leaving 11 bases between the germline ends. The CDR3 DNA reads TGTGCCAGCGCCCCATTGAGCTCTGGAAACACCATATATTTT. This sequence encodes CASAPLSSGNTIYF.

The chain uses TRBV9 and TRBJ2-5, with D unclear. Germline-derived CDR1 and CDR2 are SGDLS and YYNGEE. The CDR3 has 14 amino acids. Trimming left V 4 bases short and J 3 bases short, with 13 bases between. The CDR3 DNA reads TGTGCCAGCAGCACCGTAGGCGGAAAAGAGACCCAGTACTTC. Its protein is CASSTVGGKETQYF. The complete variable domain, with remaining parts taken from reference TRBV9 and TRBJ2-5, reads DSGVTQTPKHLITATGQRVTLRCSPRSGDLSVYWYQQSLDQGLQFLIQYYNGEERAKGNILERFSAQQFPDLHSELNLSSLELGDSALYFCASSTVGGKETQYFGPGTRLLVL.

The chain couples TRBV5-4 to TRBJ1-2, with 10 bases matching TRBD1. The germline CDR1 and CDR2 sequences are SGHNT and YYREEE (reference sequence). The CDR3 length is 17 residues. Unmatched junction bases numbered 15, after V lost 5 bases and J lost 5 bases. The CDR3 spells CASRPGQGRANHYGYTF. For the CDR3, the DNA is TGTGCCAGCAGACCGGGACAGGGGCGCGCCAACCATTATGGCTACACCTTC.

The V and J genes are TRBV5-6 and TRBJ1-2, with TRBD1 matching over 7 bases. Looked up from germline, CDR1 is SGHDT and CDR2 is YYEEEE. The CDR3 is 15 amino acids. V trimming: 6 bases; J trimming: 4 bases; junction bases outside the gene matches: 12. The CDR3 is CASTFGTDLSYGYTF. For the CDR3, the DNA is TGTGCCAGCACGTTCGGGACAGATTTAAGCTATGGCTACACCTTC.

This sequence joins TRBV5-4 and TRBJ1-3; 7 bases are a match to TRBD1. Looked up from germline, CDR1 is SGHNT and CDR2 is YYREEE (reference sequence). CDR3 length: 15 amino acids. With V trimmed by 0 bases and J by 3 bases, 3 bases remained unmatched. DNA for the CDR3: TGTGCCAGCAGCTTGGTGACAGGGAGTGGAAACACCATATATTTT. Protein: CASSLVTGSGNTIYF.

The chain combines TRBV28 with TRBJ1-5, with D hard to call. The CDR3 extends over 15 amino acids. CDR1 and CDR2 (germline): MDHEN, SYDVKM. Trimming pared 7 bases from V and 0 bases from J, leaving 13 bases between. The CDR3 DNA follows: TGTGCCAGCACCGAAGGTACATTTAGCAATCAGCCCCAGCATTTT. This encodes CASTEGTFSNQPQHF. The whole variable domain, remainder taken from reference TRBV28 and TRBJ1-5, is DVKVTQSSRYLVKRTGEKVFLECVQDMDHENMFWYRQDPGLGLRLIYFSYDVKMKEKGDIPEGYSVSREKKERFSLILESASTNQTSMYLCASTEGTFSNQPQHFGDGTRLSIL.

This sequence joins TRBV20-1 and TRBJ1-2; TRBD1 matches at 7 bases. Germline-derived CDR1 and CDR2 are DFQATT and SNEGSKA (reference sequence). Germline trimming cut 3 bases from V and 2 bases from J; bases unmatched to any gene: 6. CDR3 size: 14 residues. DNA for the CDR3: TGCAGTGCTAGTCCCACAGGGGCGAACTATGGCTACACCTTC. This sequence encodes CSASPTGANYGYTF.

This chain joins TRBV7-8 and TRBJ1-5; 10 bases match TRBD1. J gave up 6 bases and V 8 bases, and 10 bases lay outside the gene matches. CDR3 length: 15 residues. Germline-derived CDR1 and CDR2 are SGHVS and FQNEAQ. The CDR3 DNA sequence: TGTGCCAGCGGCCGGGACAGGGGTTACCGTCAGCCCCAGCATTTT. Its translation is CASGRDRGYRQPQHF.

This chain uses TRBV6-5 with TRBJ1-2, with D hard to call. Germline V CDR1 and CDR2: MNHEY, SVGAGI. The CDR3 is 13 residues long. V shed 0 bases and J shed 6 bases, with 8 bases lying between them. CDR3 nucleotides: TGTGCCAGCAGTTACTCAGGAGGCGATGGCTACACCTTC. As protein: CASSYSGGDGYTF.

For the CDR3, the DNA is TGCGCCAGCAGCCAAGTGGACGCCGACAGGCGTGGCTACACCTTC. Its translation: CASSQVDADRRGYTF. V gene TRBV4-3 combines with J gene TRBJ1-2, with D possibly matching TRBD1 (6 bases). The CDR3 contains 15 residues. Per germline, CDR1 LGHNA and CDR2 YSLEER. Trimming left V 1 base short and J 7 bases short, with 16 bases between.

The chain is built from TRBV7-2 and TRBJ2-5; 10 bases fit TRBD2. V dropped 2 bases and J dropped 1; count of bases not matched to a gene: 7. Germline loops: CDR1 SGHTA, CDR2 FQGNSA. This CDR3 comprises 17 residues. CDR3 sequence reads: CASSLRVAGGFQETQYF. For the CDR3, the DNA is TGTGCCAGCAGCTTAAGAGTAGCGGGGGGATTCCAAGAGACCCAGTACTTC.

The J gene is TRBJ1-6, the V gene TRBV9, with D tentatively TRBD1 (5 bases). Trimming took 4 bases from V and 3 from J, leaving 14 bases between them. The CDR3 has 16 residues. The germline V gene has CDR1 SGDLS and CDR2 YYNGEE. The CDR3 is CASSTGWGLYNSPLHF. The CDR3 DNA follows: TGTGCCAGCAGCACCGGTTGGGGACTCTATAATTCACCCCTCCACTTT.

This chain uses TRBV5-4 with TRBJ2-5, with D tentatively TRBD1 or TRBD2 (6 bases each). V lost 2 bases and J 5 bases, leaving 13 bases between the germline ends. The CDR3 runs to 14 residues. Germline V gives CDR1 SGHNT, CDR2 YYREEE (reference sequence). CDR3 DNA sequence: TGTGCCAGCAGCTTCGGGGGTGGGGGCGAGACCCAGTACTTC. Encoded protein: CASSFGGGGETQYF.

This rearrangement joins TRBV27 to TRBJ1-2; D uncertain. Germline assignment: CDR1 MNHEY and CDR2 SMNVEV (reference sequence). The CDR3 contains 14 residues. Trimming left V 6 bases short and J 0 bases short, with 11 bases between. The CDR3 region has the DNA TGTGCCAGCAGCCCCCGAGTTTCTAACTATGGCTACACCTTC. Translated: CASSPRVSNYGYTF.

The chain links TRBV29-1 to TRBJ1-1; D gene ambiguous. In germline, CDR1 is SQVTM, CDR2 ANQGSEA. V was shortened by 4 bases and J by 0 bases, with 9 bases between the two germline ends. There are 13 residues in the CDR3. The CDR3 here is CSVVRQMNTEAFF. The DNA for the CDR3 is TGCAGCGTTGTCAGGCAGATGAACACTGAAGCTTTCTTT.

The chain recombines TRBV2 with TRBJ2-1, with TRBD2 matching 7 bases. The CDR3 covers 14 residues. Per germline, CDR1 SNHLY and CDR2 FYNNEI. This CDR3 is CATRSGGSYNEQFF. CDR3 bases: TGTGCTACCAGGTCGGGGGGCTCCTACAATGAGCAGTTCTTC.

V gene TRBV6-5 combines with J gene TRBJ2-5; weak D call: TRBD1 (5 bases). Trimming stripped 0 bases from V and 1 base from J, with 9 bases between. This CDR3 is 15 amino acids long. Per the germline V gene, CDR1 is MNHEY and CDR2 is SVGAGI. The CDR3 is CASSYSPRGQETQYF. In DNA form, the CDR3 reads TGTGCCAGCAGTTACTCCCCAAGGGGCCAAGAGACCCAGTACTTC.

The chain uses TRBV5-1 and TRBJ2-2; TRBD2 matches 13 bases. The CDR3 length is 16 residues. Germline CDR1 reads SGHRS; CDR2 reads YFSETQ. Germline trimming cut 4 bases from V and 8 bases from J; bases unmatched to any gene: 8. The CDR3: CASSLGLAGPRGELFF. The DNA for the CDR3 is TGCGCCAGCAGCCTGGGACTAGCGGGACCCCGAGGGGAGCTGTTTTTT.

The CDR3: CASSPRQGAQPQHF. The CDR3 bases are TGTGCCAGCAGCCCAAGACAGGGGGCTCAGCCCCAGCATTTT. The V and J genes are TRBV7-2 and TRBJ1-5; 10 bases fit TRBD1. Losses at the gene ends were 5 bases for V and 6 bases for J; bases not matched to a gene: 4. The CDR3 spans 14 residues. CDR1 and CDR2 from the germline V gene are SGHTA and FQGNSA. Complete variable domain (other parts from reference TRBV7-2 and TRBJ1-5): GAGVSQSPSNKVTEKGKDVELRCDPISGHTALYWYRQSLGQGLEFLIYFQGNSAPDKSGLPSDRFSAERTGGSVSTLTIQRTQQEDSAVYLCASSPRQGAQPQHFGDGTRLSIL.

The chain recombines TRBV7-9 with TRBJ1-2; D remains unclear. The CDR3 sequence is 13 residues long. Trimming removed 5 bases at V and 0 bases at J, with 7 bases between. Germline CDR1 reads SEHNR; CDR2 reads FQNEAQ (reference sequence). The CDR3 DNA sequence: TGTGCCAGCAGCACAGCGGCTAACTATGGCTACACCTTC. This encodes CASSTAANYGYTF. The full variable domain, in which reference TRBV7-9 and TRBJ1-2 provide the parts outside the CDR3, is DTGVSQNPRHKITKRGQNVTFRCDPISEHNRLYWYRQTLGQGPEFLTYFQNEAQLEKSRLLSDRFSAERPKGSFSTLEIQRTEQGDSAMYLCASSTAANYGYTFGSGTRLTVV.

This rearrangement joins TRBV7-2 to TRBJ1-1; the match to TRBD1 covers 8 bases. Germline loops: CDR1 SGHTA, CDR2 FQGNSA. J was trimmed by 2 bases and V by 5 bases; bases with no gene match: 4. The CDR3 has 14 amino acids. The CDR3 DNA is TGTGCCAGCAGCCCTGGACAGGGAAACACTGAAGCTTTCTTT. Its translation: CASSPGQGNTEAFF.

This clone was observed once. The V gene is TRBV4-2, the J gene TRBJ1-1, with a weak D call TRBD1 (6 bases). The germline V and J ends were trimmed by 5 bases and 0 bases, with 22 bases remaining between them. Germline lookup yields CDR1 LGHNA and CDR2 YNFKEQ. The CDR3 totals 18 residues. The CDR3 DNA is TGTGCCAGCAGCACCGATGTCCGGGCACAGGGATTGAACACTGAAGCTTTCTTT. Translated: CASSTDVRAQGLNTEAFF.

V is TRBV4-3 and J is TRBJ1-2; a possible D gene is TRBD1 (6 bases). This CDR3 contains 15 residues. V lost 0 bases, J lost 7 bases, and 15 bases lay in between. CDR1 and CDR2 from the germline V gene are LGHNA and YSLEER. The DNA for the CDR3 is TGCGCCAGCAGCCAAGATTTAGGGGGGCGTGGTGGCTACACCTTC. As protein: CASSQDLGGRGGYTF.

This clone was observed a few times. Written as DNA, the CDR3 is TGTGCCAGCAGCTTAGCGCGCGGGTCTGGAAACACCATATATTTT. Amino acids: CASSLARGSGNTIYF. The chain links TRBV7-8 to TRBJ1-3; D is undetermined. V was shortened by 0 bases and J by 1 base, with 7 bases between the two germline ends. Germline V gene sequence: CDR1 SGHVS, CDR2 FQNEAQ. The CDR3 extends over 15 amino acids.